A selection of T cell receptor beta chains follows, all from one sample in a study of blood T cell repertoires in COVID-19. Using immunoSEQ multiplex PCR, the repertoire was profiled, and TCRdb retains in-frame clones only, with some absent. Altogether approximately 300,000 clones are present, 80% to 95% being singletons, with the ten largest covering roughly 18%. The source material was PBMCs or T cells enriched from blood (not recorded which). Receptor source: a woman in her thirties who had recovered from COVID-19. Both conserved end residues are part of each CDR3. D genes are given only for firm matches. Some rows mark clone size as missing; the rest say once, few, many or name a class of expanded clone.

V,J,D,size,CDR3,DNA
TRBV14,TRBJ1-3,.,.,CASSQQGFPPNTIYF,TGTGCCAGCAGCCAACAGGGGTTCCCTCCAAACACCATATATTTT
TRBV9,TRBJ2-7,TRBD2,.,CASSSGSVYEQYF,TGTGCCAGCAGTAGCGGGAGTGTGTACGAGCAGTACTTC
TRBV28,TRBJ2-1,.,.,CASTNSIRGQFF,TGTGCCAGCACTAATAGTATAAGGGGGCAGTTCTTC
TRBV5-1,TRBJ1-5,.,.,CASSPGLLGSNQPQHF,TGCGCCAGCAGCCCCGGACTGTTAGGGAGCAATCAGCCCCAGCATTTT
TRBV10-2,TRBJ1-1,.,once,CASSVQPAGAEAFF,TGCGCCAGCTCTGTTCAGCCAGCCGGGGCTGAAGCTTTCTTT
TRBV28,TRBJ2-1,.,.,CASRSIRVQFF,TGTGCCAGCAGGTCTATTCGAGTGCAGTTCTTC
TRBV19,TRBJ2-7,.,.,CASSGRERPYEQYF,TGTGCCAGTAGTGGCCGGGAGAGGCCCTACGAGCAGTACTTC
TRBV4-1,TRBJ1-1,TRBD1,.,CASSHLGGGLNTEAFF,TGCGCCAGCAGCCACCTCGGAGGGGGCCTGAACACTGAAGCTTTCTTT
TRBV10-3,TRBJ2-1,.,once,CATVALPGNEQFF,TGTGCCACCGTAGCGCTACCGGGGAATGAGCAGTTCTTC
TRBV6-6,TRBJ1-5,TRBD1,.,CAAQTGTNDQPQHF,TGTGCCGCTCAGACAGGGACCAATGATCAGCCCCAGCATTTT
TRBV7-3,TRBJ2-3,TRBD2,.,CASSKTGGVISTDTQYF,TGTGCCAGCAGCAAAACGGGGGGAGTCATTAGCACAGATACGCAGTATTTT
TRBV5-5,TRBJ1-1,TRBD1,.,CASSPPGTVNTEAFF,TGTGCCAGCAGCCCGCCCGGGACAGTGAACACTGAAGCTTTCTTT
TRBV4-3,TRBJ2-2,TRBD2,once,CASSQDPGGTGELFF,TGCGCCAGCAGCCAAGATCCGGGAGGTACCGGGGAGCTGTTTTTT
TRBV7-8,TRBJ2-3,TRBD2,.,CASSLGLAGGSGTDTQYF,TGTGCCAGCAGCTTAGGACTAGCGGGAGGTTCAGGGACAGATACGCAGTATTTT
TRBV9,TRBJ2-2,.,.,CASSAGGRRTGELFF,TGTGCCAGCAGCGCCGGGGGGCGCCGAACCGGGGAGCTGTTTTTT
TRBV19,TRBJ2-7,TRBD2,.,CASRDSGDYEQYF,TGTGCCAGTAGAGACAGCGGGGACTACGAGCAGTACTTC
TRBV7-5,TRBJ1-4,.,.,CARSSREKLFF,TGTGCCAGAAGCTCGCGGGAAAAACTGTTTTTT
TRBV5-1,TRBJ2-3,.,.,CASSLSEGAGLSTDTQYF,TGCGCCAGCAGCTTGTCCGAGGGGGCCGGACTAAGCACAGATACGCAGTATTTT
TRBV7-9,TRBJ2-6,.,.,CASSPPGSSGANVLTF,TGTGCCAGCAGCCCCCCGGGTTCATCTGGGGCCAACGTCCTGACTTTC
TRBV15,TRBJ1-1,.,.,CATSRAWEGDTEAFF,TGTGCCACCAGCAGAGCCTGGGAGGGAGACACTGAAGCTTTCTTT
TRBV18,TRBJ1-4,TRBD1,.,CASSLYQKQGTAEKLFF,TGTGCCAGCTCACTTTATCAAAAACAGGGGACTGCTGAAAAACTGTTTTTT
TRBV4-1,TRBJ1-6,TRBD1,.,CASSPGQGDSPLHF,TGCGCCAGCAGCCCCGGACAGGGGGACTCACCCCTCCACTTT
TRBV25-1,TRBJ1-5,.,.,CASSEGPQRILGQPQHF,TGTGCCAGCAGTGAGGGGCCTCAGCGAATTCTGGGGCAGCCCCAGCATTTT
TRBV6-5,TRBJ1-5,.,.,CASSYRENQPQHF,TGTGCCAGCAGTTACCGGGAGAATCAGCCCCAGCATTTT
TRBV7-2,TRBJ2-1,TRBD1,.,CASSPSSPTGVEQFF,TGTGCCAGCAGCCCTAGTAGCCCCACAGGGGTCGAGCAGTTCTTC
TRBV7-8,TRBJ1-2,.,.,CASSLILVPGSKGEDGYTF,TGTGCCAGCAGCTTAATCCTTGTGCCAGGGAGTAAAGGGGAGGATGGCTACACCTTC
TRBV4-1,TRBJ2-1,.,.,CASSQDPPGIDNEQFF,TGCGCCAGCAGCCAAGACCCCCCAGGAATCGACAATGAGCAGTTCTTC